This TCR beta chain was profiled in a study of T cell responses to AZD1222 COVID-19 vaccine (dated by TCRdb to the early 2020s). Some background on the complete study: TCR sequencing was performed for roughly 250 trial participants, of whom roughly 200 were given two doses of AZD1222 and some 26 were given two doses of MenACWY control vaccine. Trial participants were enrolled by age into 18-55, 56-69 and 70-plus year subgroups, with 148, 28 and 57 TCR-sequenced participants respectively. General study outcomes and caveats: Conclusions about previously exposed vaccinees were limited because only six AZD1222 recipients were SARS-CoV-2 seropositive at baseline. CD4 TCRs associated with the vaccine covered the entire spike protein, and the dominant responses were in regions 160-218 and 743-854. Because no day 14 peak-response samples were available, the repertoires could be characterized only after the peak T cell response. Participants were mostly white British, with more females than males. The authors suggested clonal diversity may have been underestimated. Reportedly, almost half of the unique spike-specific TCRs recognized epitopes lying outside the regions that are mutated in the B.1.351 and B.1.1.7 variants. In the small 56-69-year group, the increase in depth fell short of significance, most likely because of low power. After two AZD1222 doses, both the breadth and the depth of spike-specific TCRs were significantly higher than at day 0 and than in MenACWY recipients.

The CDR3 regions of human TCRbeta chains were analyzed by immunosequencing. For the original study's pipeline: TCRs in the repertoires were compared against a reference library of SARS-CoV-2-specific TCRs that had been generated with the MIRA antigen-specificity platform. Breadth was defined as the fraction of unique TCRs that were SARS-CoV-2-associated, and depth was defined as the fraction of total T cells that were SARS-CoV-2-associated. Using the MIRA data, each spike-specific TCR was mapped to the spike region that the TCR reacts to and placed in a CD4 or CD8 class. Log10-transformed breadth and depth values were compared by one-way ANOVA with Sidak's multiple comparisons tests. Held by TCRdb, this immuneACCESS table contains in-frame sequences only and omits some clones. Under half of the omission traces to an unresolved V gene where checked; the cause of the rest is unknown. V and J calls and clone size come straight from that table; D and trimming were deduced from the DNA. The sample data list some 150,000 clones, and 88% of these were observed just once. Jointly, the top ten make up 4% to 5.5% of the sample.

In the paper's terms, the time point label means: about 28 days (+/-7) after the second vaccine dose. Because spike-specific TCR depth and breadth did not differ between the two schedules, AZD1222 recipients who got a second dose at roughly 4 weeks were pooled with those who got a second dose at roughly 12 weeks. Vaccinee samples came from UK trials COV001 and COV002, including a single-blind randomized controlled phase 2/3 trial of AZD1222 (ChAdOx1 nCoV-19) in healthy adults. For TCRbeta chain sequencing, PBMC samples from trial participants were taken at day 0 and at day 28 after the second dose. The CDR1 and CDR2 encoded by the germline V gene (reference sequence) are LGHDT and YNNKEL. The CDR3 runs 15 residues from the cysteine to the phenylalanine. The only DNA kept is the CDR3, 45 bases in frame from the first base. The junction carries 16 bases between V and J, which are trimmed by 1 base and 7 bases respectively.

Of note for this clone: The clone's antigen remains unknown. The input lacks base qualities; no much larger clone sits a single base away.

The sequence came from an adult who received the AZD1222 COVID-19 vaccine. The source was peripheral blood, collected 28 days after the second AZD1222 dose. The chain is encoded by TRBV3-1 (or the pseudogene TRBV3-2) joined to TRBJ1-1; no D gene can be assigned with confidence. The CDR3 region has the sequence CASSQAVIGSREAFF. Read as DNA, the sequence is TGTGCCAGCAGCCAAGCGGTTATCGGCAGCCGTGAAGCTTTCTTT.